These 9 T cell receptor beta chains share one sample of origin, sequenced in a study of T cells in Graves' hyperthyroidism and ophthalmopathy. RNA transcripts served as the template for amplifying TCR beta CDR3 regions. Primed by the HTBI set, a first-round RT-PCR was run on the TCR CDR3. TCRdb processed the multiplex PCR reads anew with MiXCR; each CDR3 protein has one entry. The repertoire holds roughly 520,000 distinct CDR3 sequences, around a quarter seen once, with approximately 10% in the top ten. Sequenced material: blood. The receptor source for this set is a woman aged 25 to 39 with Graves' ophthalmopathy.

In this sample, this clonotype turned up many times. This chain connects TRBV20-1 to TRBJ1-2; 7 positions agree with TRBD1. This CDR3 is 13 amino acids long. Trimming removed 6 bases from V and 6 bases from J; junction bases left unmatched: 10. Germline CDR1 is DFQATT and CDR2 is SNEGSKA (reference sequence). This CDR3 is CSAEEGAINGYTF. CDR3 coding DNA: TGCAGTGCAGAAGAGGGGGCAATTAATGGCTACACCTTC.

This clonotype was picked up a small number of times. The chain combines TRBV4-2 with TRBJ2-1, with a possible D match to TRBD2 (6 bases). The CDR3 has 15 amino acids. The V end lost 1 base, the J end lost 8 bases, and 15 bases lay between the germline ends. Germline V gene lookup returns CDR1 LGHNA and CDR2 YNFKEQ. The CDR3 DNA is TGTGCCAGCAGCCAAGCGGGAGCAGTGGTGGATGAGCAGTTCTTC. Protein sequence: CASSQAGAVVDEQFF.

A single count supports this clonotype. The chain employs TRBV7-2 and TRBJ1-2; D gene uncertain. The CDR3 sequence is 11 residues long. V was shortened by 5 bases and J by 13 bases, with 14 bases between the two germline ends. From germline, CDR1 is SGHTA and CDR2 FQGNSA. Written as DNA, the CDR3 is TGTGCCAGCAGCCTGAGGGCCTTTATCACCTTC. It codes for CASSLRAFITF.

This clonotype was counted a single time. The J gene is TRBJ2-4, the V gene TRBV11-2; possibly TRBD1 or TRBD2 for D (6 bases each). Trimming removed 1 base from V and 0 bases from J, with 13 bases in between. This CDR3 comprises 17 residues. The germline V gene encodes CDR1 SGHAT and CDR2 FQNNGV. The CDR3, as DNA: TGTGCCAGCAGCTTAGCTCGGGGGCAACTAGCCAAAAACATTCAGTACTTC. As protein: CASSLARGQLAKNIQYF.

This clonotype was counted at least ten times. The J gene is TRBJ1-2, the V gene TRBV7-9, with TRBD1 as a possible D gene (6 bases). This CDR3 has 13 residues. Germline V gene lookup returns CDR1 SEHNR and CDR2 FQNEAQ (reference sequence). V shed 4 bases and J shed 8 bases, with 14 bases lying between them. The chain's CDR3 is CASSSDSRRGYTF. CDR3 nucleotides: TGTGCCAGCAGCTCGGACAGTAGGAGAGGCTACACCTTC.

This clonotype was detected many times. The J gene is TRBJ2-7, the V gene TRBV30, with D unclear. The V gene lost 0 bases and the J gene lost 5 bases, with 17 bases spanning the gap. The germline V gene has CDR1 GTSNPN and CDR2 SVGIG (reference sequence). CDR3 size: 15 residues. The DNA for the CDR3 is TGTGCCTGGAGTGTTGACTGGAAAGCCGGCGACGAGCAGTACTTC. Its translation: CAWSVDWKAGDEQYF.

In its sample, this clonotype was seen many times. CDR3 in DNA: TGCGCCAGCAGCACCCACACCGGGGAGCTGTTTTTT. Its translation is CASSTHTGELFF. The J gene is TRBJ2-2, the V gene TRBV5-1; no reliable D call. Germline lookup yields CDR1 SGHRS and CDR2 YFSETQ. Between the trimmed V and J ends, which lost 4 bases and 3 bases, there was a span of 4 bases. The CDR3 consists of 12 residues.

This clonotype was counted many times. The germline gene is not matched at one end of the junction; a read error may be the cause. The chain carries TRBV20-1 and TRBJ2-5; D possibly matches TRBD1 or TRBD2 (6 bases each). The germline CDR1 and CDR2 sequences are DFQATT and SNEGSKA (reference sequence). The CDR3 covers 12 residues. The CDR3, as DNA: TGTTCCCGAGGAGGGGGGCAAGAGACCCAGTACTTC. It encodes CSRGGGQETQYF.

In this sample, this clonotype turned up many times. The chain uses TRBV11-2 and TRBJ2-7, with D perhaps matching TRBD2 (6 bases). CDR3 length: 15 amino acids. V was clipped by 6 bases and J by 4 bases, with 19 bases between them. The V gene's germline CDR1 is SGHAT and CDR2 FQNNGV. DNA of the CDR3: TGTGCCAGCAGGAGTGGGGAGGATGGGAGGTACGAGCAGTACTTC. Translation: CASRSGEDGRYEQYF.